The 20 T cell receptor beta chains listed next were all sequenced from one sample in a study of radiotherapy plus CTLA-4 blockade in lung cancer. The repertoire was sequenced with immunoSEQ multiplex PCR; TCRdb's copy has only in-frame clones and lacks some. The data hold tens of thousands of clones, with around 87% observed a single time. Sequenced material: peripheral blood, taken from a patient treated with radiotherapy plus ipilimumab. These receptors came from a human donor with non-small cell lung cancer who had stable disease on radiotherapy plus ipilimumab.

There are a few counts of this clone. This chain joins TRBV28 and TRBJ2-4; no reliable D call. The germline V gene encodes CDR1 MDHEN and CDR2 SYDVKM. Trimming took off 6 bases at V and 0 bases at J, with 9 bases between the two ends. This CDR3 is built from 14 residues. In DNA, the CDR3 is TGTGCCAGCAGCCAGTCTATAGCCAAAAACATTCAGTACTTC. This sequence encodes CASSQSIAKNIQYF.

The V and J genes are TRBV11-2 and TRBJ1-4; D is possibly TRBD1 (5 bases). V lost 1 base and J 5 bases, leaving 11 bases between the germline ends. The CDR3 runs to 15 residues. Germline CDR1 reads SGHAT; CDR2 reads FQNNGV. DNA of the CDR3: TGTGCCAGCAGCTTAGGGGGGTACTCGAATGAAAAACTGTTTTTT. The encoded protein is CASSLGGYSNEKLFF. Together with reference TRBV11-2 and TRBJ1-4, the CDR3 gives the full variable domain: EAGVAQSPRYKIIEKRQSVAFWCNPISGHATLYWYQQILGQGPKLLIQFQNNGVVDDSQLPKDRFSAERLKGVDSTLKIQPAKLEDSAVYLCASSLGGYSNEKLFFGSGTQLSVL.

The chain joins TRBV19 to TRBJ2-6; no clear D. Trimming left V 5 bases short and J 2 bases short, with 4 bases between. The CDR3 is 13 residues long. Germline V lookup: CDR1 LNHDA, CDR2 SQIVND (reference sequence). CDR3 coding DNA: TGTGCCAGTAGTTTAACTGGGGCCAACGTCCTGACTTTC. Amino acid sequence: CASSLTGANVLTF.

This clone was observed a single time. The rearrangement uses TRBV2 and TRBJ2-3; D is undetermined. This CDR3 comprises 12 residues. Germline CDR1 is SNHLY and CDR2 is FYNNEI. V lost 4 bases and J lost 6, with 8 bases in between. CDR3 amino acids: CASSGTGDTQYF. The CDR3, as DNA: TGTGCCAGCAGTGGGACCGGGGATACGCAGTATTTT.

The gene calls are TRBV27 and TRBJ1-1; TRBD1 aligns across 7 bases. The junction had 8 bases not matched to a gene; V was cut back by 5 bases and J by 11 bases. The CDR3 is 12 amino acids. Germline values: CDR1 MNHEY, CDR2 SMNVEV (reference sequence). CDR3: CASSQRQGFAFF. CDR3 coding DNA: TGTGCCAGCAGTCAACGACAGGGTTTTGCTTTCTTT.

The V call is TRBV28, the J call TRBJ1-1, with no clear D. Germline assignment: CDR1 MDHEN and CDR2 SYDVKM. The CDR3 is made up of 13 amino acids. V lost 7 bases and J 5 bases, leaving 14 bases between the germline ends. The CDR3 DNA follows: TGTGCCAGCACCGAGGGCGGTCGGACTGAAGCTTTCTTT. Translation: CASTEGGRTEAFF.

This clone was recorded once. This chain connects TRBV18 to TRBJ1-1; D is uncertain. This CDR3 has 13 amino acids. The ends were cut back, 3 bases at V and 1 base at J, with 6 bases in the middle. Germline V lookup: CDR1 KGHSH, CDR2 LQKENI. The CDR3 here is CASSPRQNTEAFF. The DNA of the CDR3 is TGTGCCAGCTCACCGAGACAGAACACTGAAGCTTTCTTT.

This chain joins TRBV5-1 and TRBJ2-3, with 13 nucleotides matching TRBD2. With V trimmed by 1 base and J by 5 bases, 7 bases remained unmatched. The germline CDR1 and CDR2 sequences are SGHRS and YFSETQ. The CDR3 sequence is 17 residues long. The CDR3 here is CASSLLTSGGAGDTQYF. The CDR3 DNA sequence: TGCGCCAGCAGCTTGTTAACTAGCGGGGGGGCCGGAGATACGCAGTATTTT.

As DNA, the CDR3 is TGTGCCAGCAGTGTCCAGTTTAGTGCAGATACGCAGTATTTT. Amino acids: CASSVQFSADTQYF. V and J are TRBV6-5 and TRBJ2-3; D gene ambiguous. Germline CDR1 is MNHEY and CDR2 is SVGAGI. CDR3 size: 14 residues. V lost 5 bases and J lost 4, with 13 bases in between.

This clone was observed a few times. The chain's CDR3 is CASSPAQRSEKLFF. DNA for the CDR3: TGTGCCAGCTCACCAGCCCAGAGGTCGGAAAAACTGTTTTTT. The chain couples TRBV18 to TRBJ1-4; D uncertain. V was shortened by 2 bases and J by 8 bases, with 12 bases between the two germline ends. There are 14 residues in the CDR3. Per germline, CDR1 KGHSH and CDR2 LQKENI.

V is TRBV5-1 and J is TRBJ2-1, with D possibly being TRBD2 (6 bases). The CDR3 loop spans 17 amino acids. Germline V gene lookup returns CDR1 SGHRS and CDR2 YFSETQ. V was pared by 0 bases and J by 4 bases, with 17 bases between. The CDR3, as DNA: TGCGCCAGCAGCTTGGCCAACGCGGTAGGGAGGTACAATGAGCAGTTCTTC. This encodes CASSLANAVGRYNEQFF.

The chain joins TRBV7-2 to TRBJ2-1; the match to TRBD2 covers 9 bases. Germline V CDR1 and CDR2: SGHTA, FQGNSA. Trimming removed 4 bases from V and 5 bases from J; junction bases left unmatched: 12. The CDR3 sequence is 17 residues long. CDR3: CASSSPGLAGGNNEQFF. CDR3 sequence (DNA): TGTGCCAGCAGCTCGCCGGGACTAGCTGGGGGAAACAATGAGCAGTTCTTC.

J is TRBJ1-1 and V is TRBV19, with 9 bases fitting TRBD1. V was pared by 5 bases and J by 4 bases, with 5 bases of the junction left unmatched. The CDR3 runs 14 residues. Germline V gene lookup returns CDR1 LNHDA and CDR2 SQIVND (reference sequence). This CDR3 reads CASSVTGGVTEAFF. As DNA, the CDR3 is TGTGCCAGTAGTGTGACAGGGGGAGTCACTGAAGCTTTCTTT.

On this clone itself: One end of the junction fails to match germline, which may point to a read error. The rearrangement links TRBV7-7 to TRBJ2-7; 7 bases line up with TRBD2. Germline lookup yields CDR1 SSHAT and CDR2 FNYEAQ (reference sequence). The CDR3 sequence is 14 residues long. For the CDR3, the DNA is TGTGCTAGCAGCTTAGGGGCGGGAGTGTCCGAGCAGTACTTC. Residues: CASSLGAGVSEQYF.

There are a few counts of this clone. This CDR3 reads CASSWDRGTEAFF. Written as DNA, the CDR3 is TGTGCCAGCAGTTGGGACAGGGGGACTGAAGCTTTCTTT. V gene TRBV6-5 combines with J gene TRBJ1-1, with 11 positions matching TRBD1. Looked up from germline, CDR1 is MNHEY and CDR2 is SVGAGI. The CDR3 spans 13 residues. The V gene end was trimmed by 4 bases and the J gene end by 5 bases; junction bases not matched to a gene: 0.

The V and J genes are TRBV11-2 and TRBJ1-2, with 7 positions matching TRBD1. This CDR3 spans 16 amino acids. The V gene's germline CDR1 is SGHAT and CDR2 FQNNGV. V dropped 5 bases and J dropped 4; count of bases not matched to a gene: 13. CDR3 nucleotides: TGTGCCAGCAGCCCCCCTAAGACAGGGCGCGGCTATGGCTACACCTTC. Encoded protein: CASSPPKTGRGYGYTF.

This clone was picked up one time. The rearrangement uses TRBV19 and TRBJ1-4; D is undetermined. V was clipped by 6 bases and J by 4 bases, with 12 bases between them. Looked up from germline, CDR1 is LNHDA and CDR2 is SQIVND (reference sequence). This CDR3 spans 14 amino acids. The chain's CDR3 is CASSPSTLNEKLFF. Written as DNA, the CDR3 is TGTGCCAGTAGCCCGTCAACCCTTAATGAAAAACTGTTTTTT.

The rearrangement links TRBV6-1 to TRBJ2-7; maybe TRBD1 (8 bases). Germline lookup yields CDR1 MNHNS and CDR2 SASEGT. V dropped 4 bases and J dropped 2 bases, with 18 bases sitting between them. CDR3 length: 16 amino acids. CDR3 nucleotide sequence: TGTGCCAGCAGTGTACAAAACAGGGGGGGGACCTACGAGCAGTACTTC. Translated: CASSVQNRGGTYEQYF.

The genes are TRBV19 and TRBJ2-2; D ambiguous. The ends were cut back, 6 bases at V and 3 bases at J, with 8 bases in the middle. CDR1 and CDR2 (germline): LNHDA, SQIVND (reference sequence). This CDR3 is built from 13 residues. The CDR3 spells CASRIQYTGELFF. For the CDR3, the DNA is TGTGCCAGTAGAATCCAGTACACCGGGGAGCTGTTTTTT.

The chain uses TRBV7-6 and TRBJ2-3; 11 nucleotides line up with TRBD1. The CDR3 sequence is 14 residues long. Trimming cost V 1 base and J 6 bases; bases outside gene matches: 0. CDR1 SGHVS and CDR2 FNYEAQ come from the germline V gene. The CDR3 spells CASSLGTGGDTQYF. The CDR3 DNA is TGTGCCAGCAGCTTAGGGACAGGGGGCGATACGCAGTATTTT.